This TCR beta chain was documented in a study of human versus mouse CDR3 diversity and MHC coevolution. The CDR3 loop spans 15 amino acids. The V gene's germline CDR1 is MNHEY and CDR2 SVGAGI. The V segment lost 2 bases and the J segment 1 base; nucleotides outside the gene matches: 2. Study-wide points: Some 1.6 million TCR beta clonotypes were estimated for humans, the largest repertoire. Roughly six MHC II alleles selected the human T cells.

With regard to this clone: What it binds is unknown.

Sequencing was performed with immunoSEQ multiplex PCR; in TCRdb, only in-frame clones are kept and a portion is missing. Here the sample spans about 83,000 clones, under 95% being singletons. Sequencing was performed on naive CD4+ T cells from blood. Specified subset: CD45RO-negative CD62L-positive naive CD4 T cells. The receptor's source is a person between 25 and 70 years old in good health. This chain joins TRBV6-5 and TRBJ1-1, with 9 bases that match TRBD1. The CDR3 nucleotides read TGTGCCAGCAGTTACGCGGGACAGGGGAACACTGAAGCTTTCTTT. Its translation is CASSYAGQGNTEAFF.